This TCR beta chain originates from a study of blood T cell repertoires in COVID-19. Study-wide background: Samples came from the United States, Italy and Spain, spanning acute and convalescent COVID-19. From T cells, B-cell-depleted T cells, or PBMCs came the material, which was cDNA or gDNA.

The CDR3 extends over 14 amino acids. The V gene lost 4 bases and the J gene lost 2 bases, with 9 bases spanning the gap. Germline values: CDR1 MGHRA, CDR2 YSYEKL. In the authors' methods: Reference gene primer amplification gave estimated nucleated cell counts. The data were produced by immunoSEQ multiplex PCR, yet TCRdb's version contains in-frame clones alone and is incomplete. V and J calls and clone size are those listed in that table; D and trimming were worked out from the DNA. The sample consists of about 190,000 clones, around 84% of them appearing once. Specimen: peripheral blood. The receptor's source is a human donor in a cohort sampled during active COVID-19. V gene TRBV4-1 combines with J gene TRBJ1-5, with a tentative D call TRBD1 (5 bases). DNA for the CDR3: TGCGCCAGCAGCCCGGGCAGGGGCAATCAGCCCCAGCATTTT. Protein: CASSPGRGNQPQHF.